Listed below are T cell receptor beta chains from one sample, sequenced in a study of identical twins. TCRdb fed the 5' RACE reads into MiXCR, producing one record per CDR3 protein. The sample includes around 450,000 distinct CDR3 sequences, 13% to 15% seen only once; the top ten take approximately 0.52%. The same data also contributed to another study, on yellow fever vaccine responses in identical twins.

The specimen was CD4+ T cells sorted from blood. The receptors were sampled from a woman aged 18-30 years in good health. Both conserved end residues are part of each CDR3. The D gene is left open where the match is weak. The listing skips clone size in some rows; elsewhere it reads once, few, many or a size class.

TRBV3-1,.,TRBJ2-7,few,CASSQGSAGTYEQYF,TGTGCCAGCAGCCAAGGTAGCGCGGGAACCTACGAGCAGTACTTC
TRBV21-1,.,TRBJ1-2,.,CASSKVASENYGYTF,TGTGCCAGCAGCAAAGTTGCCTCGGAAAACTATGGCTACACCTTC
TRBV24-1,.,TRBJ2-5,.,CATSDLLGAQETQYF,TGTGCCACCAGTGATTTGCTCGGGGCACAGGAGACCCAGTACTTC
TRBV12-3/TRBV12-4,TRBD2,TRBJ2-3,many,CASSLGAGGATNTQYF,TGTGCCAGCAGTTTAGGAGCGGGGGGGGCCACAAATACGCAGTATTTT
TRBV3-1,TRBD2,TRBJ2-3,few,CASSQDVAGGGTDTQYF,TGTGCCAGCAGCCAAGATGTAGCGGGGGGGGGCACAGATACGCAGTATTTT
TRBV10-3,TRBD2,TRBJ2-3,few,CAINTGGGVTDTQYF,TGTGCCATCAACACTGGCGGGGGGGTTACGGATACGCAGTATTTT
TRBV6-2/TRBV6-3,TRBD2,TRBJ2-7,many,CASSYEGTSGRVGYEQYF,TGTGCCAGCAGTTACGAGGGGACTAGCGGGAGAGTCGGCTACGAGCAGTACTTC
TRBV2,.,TRBJ1-2,few,CASSQNRDNYGYTF,TGTGCCAGCAGTCAAAATAGGGACAACTATGGCTACACCTTC
TRBV7-9,.,TRBJ2-5,few,CASSLARRETQYF,TGTGCCAGCAGCTTAGCCCGGAGAGAGACCCAGTACTTC
TRBV6-5,TRBD1,TRBJ2-6,few,CASSSGQGESGANVLTF,TGTGCCAGCAGTTCCGGACAGGGGGAATCTGGGGCCAACGTCCTGACTTTC
TRBV11-1,.,TRBJ2-5,.,CASSPPARETQYF,TGTGCCAGCAGCCCCCCGGCTCGCGAGACCCAGTACTTC
TRBV7-9,.,TRBJ2-1,.,CASSIRGLRSYNEQFF,TGTGCCAGCAGTATTAGGGGACTCAGGTCCTACAATGAGCAGTTCTTC
TRBV5-1,.,TRBJ2-5,many,CASSLEGETQYF,TGCGCCAGCAGCTTGGAGGGTGAGACCCAGTACTTC
TRBV7-2,.,TRBJ2-3,.,CASSFQGPLLTDTQYF,TGTGCCAGCAGCTTCCAGGGCCCCCTACTCACAGATACGCAGTATTTT
TRBV12-3/TRBV12-4,TRBD2,TRBJ2-1,once,CASSFGGIAGKFLDEQFF,TGTGCCAGCAGTTTCGGGGGAATAGCGGGGAAATTCCTGGATGAGCAGTTCTTC
TRBV10-3,.,TRBJ2-7,few,CAISEAGTRKSF,TGTGCCATCAGTGAGGCCGGGACAAGGAAGTCCTTC
TRBV28,.,TRBJ2-6,once,CASSKYGERTNSGANVLTF,TGTGCCAGCAGCAAATATGGGGAGCGAACCAACTCTGGGGCCAACGTCCTGACTTTC
TRBV4-3,.,TRBJ1-3,.,CASSQDSGSGNTIYF,TGCGCCAGCAGCCAAGATTCAGGGTCTGGAAACACCATATATTTT